This T cell receptor beta chain was sequenced in a study of radiotherapy plus CTLA-4 blockade in lung cancer. Study-level findings and limits: Early blood T cell clone dynamics reportedly forecast response best, with interferon-beta.

J gave up 4 bases and V 3 bases, and 3 bases lay outside the gene matches. The CDR3 has 14 amino acids. Germline-derived CDR1 and CDR2 are SGHRS and YFSETQ. Assay: immunoSEQ multiplex PCR; the TCRdb copy retains only in-frame clones and omits some. The sample yields 56,000 or so clones, 70% to 85% seen once. To note about this clone: Its antigen is still unknown.

The sequence was collected from a human donor with non-small cell lung cancer who had a complete response to radiotherapy plus ipilimumab. The chain joins TRBV5-1 to TRBJ1-1; 10 bases are shared with TRBD1. Sequenced material: peripheral blood, taken from a patient treated with radiotherapy plus ipilimumab. The CDR3 bases are TGCGCCAGCAGCTATGGGGACAGGGGCACTGAAGCTTTCTTT. This encodes CASSYGDRGTEAFF.